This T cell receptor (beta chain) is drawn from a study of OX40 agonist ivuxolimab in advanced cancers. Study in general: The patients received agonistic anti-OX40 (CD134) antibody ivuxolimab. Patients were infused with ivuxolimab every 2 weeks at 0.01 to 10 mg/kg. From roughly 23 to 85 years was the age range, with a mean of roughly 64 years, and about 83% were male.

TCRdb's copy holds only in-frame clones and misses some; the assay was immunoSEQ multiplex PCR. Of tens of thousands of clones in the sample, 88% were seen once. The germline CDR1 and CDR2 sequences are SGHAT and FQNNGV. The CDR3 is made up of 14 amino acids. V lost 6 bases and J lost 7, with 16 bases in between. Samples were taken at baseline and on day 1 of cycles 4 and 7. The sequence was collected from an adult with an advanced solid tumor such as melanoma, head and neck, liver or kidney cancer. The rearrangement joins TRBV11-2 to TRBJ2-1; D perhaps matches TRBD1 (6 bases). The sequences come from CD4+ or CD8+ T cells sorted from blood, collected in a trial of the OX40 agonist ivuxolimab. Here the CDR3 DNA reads TGTGCCAGCAGTTACGGCGCCCAGGGGAATGAGCAGTTCTTC. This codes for CASSYGAQGNEQFF.